These 3 T cell receptor beta chains originate from one sample sequenced in a study of Graves' ophthalmopathy and Graves' hyperthyroidism. RNA transcripts were the template, and TCR beta CDR3 regions were amplified from them. Scientists carried out first-round RT-PCR using HTBI primers and then a second-round multiplex PCR. TCRdb passed the multiplex PCR reads through MiXCR, listing each CDR3 protein once. The profile shows around 1,000,000 distinct CDR3 sequences, about 35% of them singletons. The specimen was peripheral blood or thyroid tissue (not recorded which). The origin of the receptors is an adult man with Graves' hyperthyroidism.

Notes on this clonotype: Since a much larger clone is just one base distant, this may be a read error. The rearrangement uses TRBV15 and TRBJ1-1; D might be TRBD1 (5 bases). Per the germline V gene, CDR1 is LNHNV and CDR2 is YYDKDF (reference sequence). The CDR3 runs 12 residues. The CDR3: CTTSHGGTEAFF. The CDR3, as DNA: TGTACCACCAGCCATGGGGGCACTGAAGCTTTCTTT.

This clonotype was seen a handful of times. A junction boundary mismatches the germline segment, possibly from a read error. The V and J genes are TRBV11-2 and TRBJ2-7; D tentatively reads TRBD1 or TRBD2 (5 bases each). Germline-derived CDR1 and CDR2 are SGHAT and FQNNGV. The CDR3 length is 11 residues. The CDR3 is CASSSGTLGDF. The CDR3 nucleotides read TGTGCCAGCAGCTCAGGGACGTTGGGCGACTTC. Full variable domain (missing parts from reference TRBV11-2 and TRBJ2-7): EAGVAQSPRYKIIEKRQSVAFWCNPISGHATLYWYQQILGQGPKLLIQFQNNGVVDDSQLPKDRFSAERLKGVDSTLKIQPAKLEDSAVYLCASSSGTLGDFGPGTRLTVT.

The sample holds one count of this clonotype. The chain carries TRBV7-9 and TRBJ1-2, with D maybe TRBD1 (5 bases). CDR1 and CDR2 from the germline V gene are SEHNR and FQNEAQ (reference sequence). The germline V and J ends were trimmed by 7 bases and 8 bases, with 23 bases remaining between them. This CDR3 contains 15 residues. In DNA, the CDR3 is TGTGCCAGCAACCTCAGGGAGCGCGATTCGGTCGGCTACACCTTC. Translation gives CASNLRERDSVGYTF.